The 12 T cell receptor beta chains presented below share a single source sample, sequenced in a study of cytomegalovirus exposure and HLA in healthy donors. This PCR relied on a set of 60 Vbeta primers and 13 Jbeta primers. The table came from immunoSEQ multiplex PCR; TCRdb's copy has only in-frame clones and leaves some out. Of fewer than 150,000 clones detected, less than 85% appear once; the ten largest clones hold about 16%. Sequenced material: PBMCs. The receptors come from a middle-aged man in good health and CMV-seropositive.

The CDR3 nucleotides are TGTGCCAGCAGCGTTCCCGGGACAGAACTGAACACTGAAGCTTTCTTT. This sequence encodes CASSVPGTELNTEAFF. J is TRBJ1-1 and V is TRBV9; 7 bases agree with TRBD1. The CDR3 runs to 16 residues. The germline CDR1 and CDR2 sequences are SGDLS and YYNGEE. V shed 2 bases and J 0 bases; nucleotides not matched to a gene: 7.

This clone has just a few counts. The chain combines TRBV5-6 with TRBJ1-5, with TRBD1 as a possible D gene (6 bases). The V gene's germline CDR1 is SGHDT and CDR2 YYEEEE. Deletions cut 1 base from V and 0 bases from J, with 14 bases between. CDR3 length equals 17 residues. For the CDR3, the DNA is TGTGCCAGCAGCTTGAGGGGGGGGCATTATAGCAATCAGCCCCAGCATTTT. As protein: CASSLRGGHYSNQPQHF.

The chain combines TRBV18 with TRBJ1-4; D is perhaps TRBD1 (5 bases). The length of the CDR3 is 15 residues. From germline, CDR1 is KGHSH and CDR2 LQKENI. Deletions cut 3 bases from V and 7 bases from J, with 15 bases between. The CDR3: CASSPQAAGFEKLFF. Written as DNA, the CDR3 is TGTGCCAGCTCACCTCAGGCGGCAGGGTTTGAAAAACTGTTTTTT. Full variable domain (remainder filled in from reference TRBV18 and TRBJ1-4): NAGVMQNPRHLVRRRGQEARLRCSPMKGHSHVYWYRQLPEEGLKFMVYLQKENIIDESGMPKERFSAEFPKEGPSILRIQQVVRGDSAAYFCASSPQAAGFEKLFFGSGTQLSVL.

In its sample, this clone was seen once. The CDR3 loop reads CASSLLGSPGVYGYTF. The CDR3 DNA follows: TGCGCCAGCAGCCTCCTCGGCAGTCCGGGAGTGTATGGCTACACCTTC. This sequence joins TRBV4-1 and TRBJ1-2; unclear D gene. Trimming removed 4 bases from V and 5 bases from J, with 20 bases in between. The CDR3 contains 16 residues. The V gene's germline CDR1 is MGHRA and CDR2 YSYEKL.

The chain employs TRBV7-2 and TRBJ2-3; 9 bases fit TRBD2. CDR1 is SGHTA, CDR2 FQGNSA, per germline. V lost 3 bases and J lost 6; bases outside the gene matches: 10. This CDR3 contains 16 residues. DNA for the CDR3: TGTGCCAGCAGCTTGAGGGCGGGAGGGGTCCCGGATACGCAGTATTTT. Protein sequence: CASSLRAGGVPDTQYF.

The chain has TRBV11-2 and TRBJ2-2; 11 bases are a match to TRBD1. This CDR3 comprises 17 residues. V shed 2 bases, J shed 6 bases, and the junction held 8 bases outside the gene matches. CDR1 is SGHAT, CDR2 FQNNGV, per germline. CDR3 in DNA: TGTGCCAGCAGCTTATTACCAGGACAGGGGGCCGCCGGGGAGCTGTTTTTT. This gives the protein CASSLLPGQGAAGELFF.

The chain uses TRBV6-5 and TRBJ2-5; possibly TRBD1 for D (6 bases). V was shortened by 5 bases and J by 3 bases, with 13 bases between the two germline ends. The germline CDR1 and CDR2 sequences are MNHEY and SVGAGI. This CDR3 comprises 14 residues. The CDR3 region is CASSPKDSEETQYF. DNA of the CDR3: TGTGCCAGCAGTCCCAAGGACAGTGAAGAGACCCAGTACTTC.

As DNA, the CDR3 is TGTGCCAGCAGTCAATTCGGGGGGGCCACCACTCAGCCCCAGCATTTT. This codes for CASSQFGGATTQPQHF. J is TRBJ1-5 and V is TRBV5-4; possible D gene TRBD1, 6 bases. Germline CDR1 is SGHNT and CDR2 is YYREEE (reference sequence). The CDR3 length is 16 residues. With 5 bases removed from V and 6 bases from J, the gap between germline ends came to 21 bases.

The count of this clone is one. The chain uses TRBV27 and TRBJ2-7; weak D call: TRBD2 (6 bases). V shed 1 base and J shed 5 bases, with 15 bases lying between them. Germline V gives CDR1 MNHEY, CDR2 SMNVEV (reference sequence). CDR3 length: 15 residues. DNA for the CDR3: TGTGCCAGCAGTTTATTGTCAGGGAGGACCCACGAGCAGTACTTC. Protein sequence: CASSLLSGRTHEQYF.

The chain's CDR3 is CASSSENYGYTF. CDR3 DNA sequence: TGCGCCAGCAGCAGTGAGAACTATGGCTACACCTTC. V gene TRBV5-1 combines with J gene TRBJ1-2; no clear D. The germline CDR1 and CDR2 sequences are SGHRS and YFSETQ. Between the trimmed V and J ends, which lost 4 bases and 2 bases, there was a span of 6 bases. This CDR3 contains 12 residues. Full variable domain (remainder filled in from reference TRBV5-1 and TRBJ1-2): KAGVTQTPRYLIKTRGQQVTLSCSPISGHRSVSWYQQTPGQGLQFLFEYFSETQRNKGNFPGRFSGRQFSNSRSEMNVSTLELGDSALYLCASSSENYGYTFGSGTRLTVV.

The gene calls are TRBV6-5 and TRBJ1-1; a possible D gene is TRBD1 (5 bases). The CDR3 is 15 amino acids. Looked up from germline, CDR1 is MNHEY and CDR2 is SVGAGI. V lost 8 bases and J 3 bases, leaving 19 bases between the germline ends. CDR3 residues: CASRELLLGDTEAFF. For the CDR3, the DNA is TGTGCCAGCCGGGAGTTACTTTTGGGGGACACTGAAGCTTTCTTT.

The chain couples TRBV28 to TRBJ1-1; D is uncertain. Germline loops: CDR1 MDHEN, CDR2 SYDVKM. This CDR3 region has 11 residues. V lost 6 bases and J lost 4, with 6 bases in between. The CDR3 DNA reads as TGTGCCAGCAGCTCTAGCACTGAAGCTTTCTTT. This codes for CASSSSTEAFF.